The rows below give T cell receptor beta chains drawn from one sample of a study of cytomegalovirus exposure and HLA in healthy donors. Libraries were prepared by immunoSEQ multiplex PCR; TCRdb keeps only in-frame clonotypes and omits some of them. The sample shows under 110,000 clones, about 88% of them seen only once. The material sequenced was PBMCs. All receptors come from a woman younger than 30 in good health and CMV-seropositive. The CDR3 runs from the conserved cysteine through the conserved F or W. Fields, in order: J gene, clone size, V gene, D gene, CDR3 protein, CDR3 DNA. D genes are given only for firm matches. The size entry is marked missing in some rows and otherwise reads once, few, many or a size class.

j_gene: TRBJ1-6; abundance: NA; v_gene: TRBV29-1; d_gene: TRBD1; CDR3aa: CNVGEDRNSPLHF; CDR3nt: TGCAACGTTGGAGAGGACAGGAATTCACCCCTCCACTTT
j_gene: TRBJ1-4; abundance: NA; v_gene: TRBV4-1; d_gene: NA; CDR3aa: CASSQPDVGGNEKLFF; CDR3nt: TGCGCCAGCAGCCAACCCGATGTAGGGGGTAATGAAAAACTGTTTTTT
j_gene: TRBJ1-5; abundance: few; v_gene: TRBV5-8; d_gene: NA; CDR3aa: CASSLKGVNQPQHF; CDR3nt: TGTGCCAGCAGCTTGAAAGGGGTCAATCAGCCCCAGCATTTT
j_gene: TRBJ2-3; abundance: NA; v_gene: TRBV2; d_gene: NA; CDR3aa: CASSEPRGADTQYF; CDR3nt: TGTGCCAGCAGTGAGCCCAGGGGAGCAGATACGCAGTATTTT
j_gene: TRBJ2-7; abundance: NA; v_gene: TRBV27; d_gene: NA; CDR3aa: CASSLFPTGEQYF; CDR3nt: TGTGCCAGCAGTTTATTCCCCACCGGCGAGCAGTACTTC
j_gene: TRBJ1-4; abundance: NA; v_gene: TRBV5-5; d_gene: NA; CDR3aa: CASSSGWREGEKLFF; CDR3nt: TGTGCCAGCAGCAGCGGATGGAGGGAAGGCGAAAAACTGTTTTTT
j_gene: TRBJ2-1; abundance: NA; v_gene: TRBV4-1; d_gene: NA; CDR3aa: CASSQGRGRSSYNEQFF; CDR3nt: TGCGCCAGCAGCCAAGGCCGAGGGAGGAGCTCCTACAATGAGCAGTTCTTC
j_gene: TRBJ2-3; abundance: NA; v_gene: TRBV29-1; d_gene: NA; CDR3aa: CSVELETSLDTQYF; CDR3nt: TGCAGCGTTGAACTGGAGACTTCCCTAGATACGCAGTATTTT
j_gene: TRBJ1-3; abundance: NA; v_gene: TRBV27; d_gene: NA; CDR3aa: CASSLSLGPGNTIYF; CDR3nt: TGTGCCAGCAGTTTATCTTTGGGGCCTGGAAACACCATATATTTT
j_gene: TRBJ2-4; abundance: NA; v_gene: TRBV2; d_gene: TRBD1; CDR3aa: CASRGGTGRPQYF; CDR3nt: TGTGCCAGCAGGGGTGGGACAGGTCGCCCTCAGTACTTC
j_gene: TRBJ1-1; abundance: NA; v_gene: TRBV7-3; d_gene: NA; CDR3aa: CASSLNNGRSMNTEAFF; CDR3nt: TGTGCCAGCAGCTTAAACAATGGCAGGTCGATGAACACTGAAGCTTTCTTT